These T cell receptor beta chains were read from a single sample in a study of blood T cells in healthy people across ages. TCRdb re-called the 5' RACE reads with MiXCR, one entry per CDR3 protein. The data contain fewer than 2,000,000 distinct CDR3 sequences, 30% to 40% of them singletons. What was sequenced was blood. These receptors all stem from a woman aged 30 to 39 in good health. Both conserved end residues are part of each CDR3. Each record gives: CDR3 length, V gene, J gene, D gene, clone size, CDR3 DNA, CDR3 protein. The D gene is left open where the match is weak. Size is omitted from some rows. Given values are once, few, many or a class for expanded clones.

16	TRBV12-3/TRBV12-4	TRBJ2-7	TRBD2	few	TGTGCCAGCAGTTTAAGGCCGGGACTAGCAGACTACGAGCAGTACTTC	CASSLRPGLADYEQYF
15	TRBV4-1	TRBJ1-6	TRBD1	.	TGCGCCAGCAGCCAAGACGGGACAGGGGTTTCACCCCTCCACTTT	CASSQDGTGVSPLHF
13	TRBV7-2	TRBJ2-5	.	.	TGTGCCAACAGCTTAGTCCGGCAAGAGACCCAGTACTTC	CANSLVRQETQYF
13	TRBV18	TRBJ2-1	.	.	TGTGCCAGCTCAGATGGTAGCATTGGGGAGCAGTTCTTC	CASSDGSIGEQFF
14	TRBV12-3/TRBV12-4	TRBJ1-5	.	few	TGTGCCAGCAGTTGGCTTAACCACAATCAGCCCCAGCATTTT	CASSWLNHNQPQHF
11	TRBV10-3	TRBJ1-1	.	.	TGTGCCATCAGCGGAGCATCTGAAGCTTTCTTT	CAISGASEAFF
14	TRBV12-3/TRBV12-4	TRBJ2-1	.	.	TGTGCCAGCAGTTCCGGTGAGGGGAGGTACGAGCAGTTCTTC	CASSSGEGRYEQFF
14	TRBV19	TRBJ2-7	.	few	TGTGCCAGGATTAAGTCCCCACCAGGCTACGAGCAGTACTTC	CARIKSPPGYEQYF
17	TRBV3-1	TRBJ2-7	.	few	TGTGCCAGCAGCCAACAGTTAAGACAGGTCAGCTCCTACGAGCAGTACTTC	CASSQQLRQVSSYEQYF
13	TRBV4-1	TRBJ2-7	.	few	TGCGCCAGCAGCCAGGATACAACCTACGGGCAGTACTTC	CASSQDTTYGQYF
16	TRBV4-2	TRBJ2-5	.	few	TGTGCCAGCAGCCAAGATGGAACGGAAAACCAAGAGACCCAGTACTTC	CASSQDGTENQETQYF
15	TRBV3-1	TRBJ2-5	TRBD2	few	TGTGCCAGCAGCCACGCCTTTGGCGGGAGAAATGAGCAGTACTTC	CASSHAFGGRNEQYF
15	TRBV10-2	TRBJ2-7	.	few	TGCGCCAGCAGTGCCCTCCTGCACAGGAACCACGAGCAGTACTTC	CASSALLHRNHEQYF
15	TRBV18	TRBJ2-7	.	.	TGTGCCAGCTCTCGGATGGCGGGTACGTTTGACGAGCAGTACTTC	CASSRMAGTFDEQYF
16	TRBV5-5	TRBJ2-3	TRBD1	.	TGTGCCAGCAGCTTCTCCGGGACAGGCGGCACAGATACGCAGTATTTT	CASSFSGTGGTDTQYF
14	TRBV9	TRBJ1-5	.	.	TGTGCCAGCAGCGGGGACGTCAGCAATCAGCCCCAGCATTTT	CASSGDVSNQPQHF
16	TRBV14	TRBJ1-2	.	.	TGTGCCAGCAGCCAAGTGTTAGGGGTTAGCCTATCGGGCTACACCTTC	CASSQVLGVSLSGYTF
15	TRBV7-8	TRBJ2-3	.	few	TGTGTCAGCAGCTTACCCTCTGGAGGCACAGATACGCAGTATTTT	CVSSLPSGGTDTQYF
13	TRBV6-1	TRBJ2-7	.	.	TGTGCCAGCAGTGAAACAGCGTTCTACGAGCAGTACTTC	CASSETAFYEQYF
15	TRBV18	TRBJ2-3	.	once	TGTGCCAGCTCACCACCGATCCAGGGCACAGATACGCAGTATTTT	CASSPPIQGTDTQYF
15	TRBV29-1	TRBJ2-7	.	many	TGCAGCGTTGAACAGTGGGCGTCCGAGAGGTACGAGCAGTACTTC	CSVEQWASERYEQYF
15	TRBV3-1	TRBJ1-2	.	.	TGTGCCAGCAGCCAAAGGCTACCTTCTAACTATGGCTACACCTTC	CASSQRLPSNYGYTF